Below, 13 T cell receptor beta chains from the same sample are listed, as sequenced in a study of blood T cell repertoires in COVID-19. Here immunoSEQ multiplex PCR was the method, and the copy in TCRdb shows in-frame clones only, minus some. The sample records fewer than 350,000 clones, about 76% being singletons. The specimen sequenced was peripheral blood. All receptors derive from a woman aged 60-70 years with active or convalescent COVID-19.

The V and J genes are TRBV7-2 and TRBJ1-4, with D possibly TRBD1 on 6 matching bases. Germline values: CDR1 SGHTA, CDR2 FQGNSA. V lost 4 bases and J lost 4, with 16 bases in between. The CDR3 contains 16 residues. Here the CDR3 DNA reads TGTGCCAGCAGCTGGGCGGGGGGCCGGGGTAATGAAAAACTGTTTTTT. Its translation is CASSWAGGRGNEKLFF.

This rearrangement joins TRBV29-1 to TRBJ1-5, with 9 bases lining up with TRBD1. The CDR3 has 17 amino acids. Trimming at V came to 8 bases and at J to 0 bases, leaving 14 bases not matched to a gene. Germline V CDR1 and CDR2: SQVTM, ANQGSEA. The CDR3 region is CSPSKDRGFYSNQPQHF. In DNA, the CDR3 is TGCAGCCCCTCCAAGGACAGGGGATTCTATAGCAATCAGCCCCAGCATTTT.

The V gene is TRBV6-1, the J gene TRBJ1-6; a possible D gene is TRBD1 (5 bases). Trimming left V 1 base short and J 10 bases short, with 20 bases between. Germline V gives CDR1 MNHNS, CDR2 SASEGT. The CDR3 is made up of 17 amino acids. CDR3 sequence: CASSEDTRRGLRSPLHF. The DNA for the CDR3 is TGTGCCAGCAGTGAAGATACTAGACGGGGACTGAGGTCACCCCTCCACTTT.

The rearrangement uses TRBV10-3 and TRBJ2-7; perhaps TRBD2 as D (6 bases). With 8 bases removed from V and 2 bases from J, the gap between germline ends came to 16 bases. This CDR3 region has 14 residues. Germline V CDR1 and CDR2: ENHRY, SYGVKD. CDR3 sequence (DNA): TGTGCCATCGGGACGGGACTCAGTACCTACGAGCAGTACTTC. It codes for CAIGTGLSTYEQYF.

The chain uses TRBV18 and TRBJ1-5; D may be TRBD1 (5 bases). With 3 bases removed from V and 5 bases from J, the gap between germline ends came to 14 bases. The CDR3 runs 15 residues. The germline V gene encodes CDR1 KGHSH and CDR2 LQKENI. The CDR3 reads CASSPQGGIDQPQHF. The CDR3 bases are TGTGCCAGCTCACCCCAGGGAGGGATTGATCAGCCCCAGCATTTT.

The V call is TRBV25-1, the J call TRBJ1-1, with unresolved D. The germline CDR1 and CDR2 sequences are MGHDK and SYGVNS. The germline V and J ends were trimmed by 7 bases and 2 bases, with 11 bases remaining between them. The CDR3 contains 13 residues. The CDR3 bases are TGTGCCAGCACTGGAACAGTAAACACTGAAGCTTTCTTT. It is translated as CASTGTVNTEAFF.

The CDR3 sequence: CASSFLRDSYTDTQYF. Written as DNA, the CDR3 is TGTGCCAGCAGCTTCCTCCGGGACTCCTACACAGATACGCAGTATTTT. The rearrangement joins TRBV3-1 (or the pseudogene TRBV3-2) to TRBJ2-3, with D possibly matching TRBD2 (6 bases). Trimming stripped 5 bases from V and 2 bases from J, with 17 bases between. The CDR3 has 16 amino acids. CDR1 and CDR2 (germline): LGHDT, YNNKEL (reference sequence).

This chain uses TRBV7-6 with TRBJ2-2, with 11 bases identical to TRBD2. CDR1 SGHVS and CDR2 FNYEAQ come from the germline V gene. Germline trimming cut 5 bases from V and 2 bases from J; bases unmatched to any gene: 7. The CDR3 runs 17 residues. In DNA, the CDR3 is TGTGCCAGCAGCCTTTGGACTAGCGGGCATAACACCGGGGAGCTGTTTTTT. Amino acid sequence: CASSLWTSGHNTGELFF.

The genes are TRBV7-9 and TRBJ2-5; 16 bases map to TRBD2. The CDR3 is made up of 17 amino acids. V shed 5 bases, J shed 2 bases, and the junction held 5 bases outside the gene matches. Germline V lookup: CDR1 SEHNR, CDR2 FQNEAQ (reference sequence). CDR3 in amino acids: CASSLGTSGGGQETQYF. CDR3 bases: TGTGCCAGCAGCCTCGGGACTAGCGGGGGGGGACAAGAGACCCAGTACTTC.

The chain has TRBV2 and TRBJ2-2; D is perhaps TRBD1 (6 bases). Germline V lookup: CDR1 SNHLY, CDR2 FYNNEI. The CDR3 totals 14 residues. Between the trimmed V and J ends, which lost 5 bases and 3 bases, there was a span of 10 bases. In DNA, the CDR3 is TGTGCCAGCAGTCAGACAGGTCACACCGGGGAGCTGTTTTTT. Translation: CASSQTGHTGELFF. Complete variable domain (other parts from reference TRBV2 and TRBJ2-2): EPEVTQTPSHQVTQMGQEVILRCVPISNHLYFYWYRQILGQKVEFLVSFYNNEISEKSEIFDDQFSVERPDGSNFTLKIRSTKLEDSAMYFCASSQTGHTGELFFGEGSRLTVL.

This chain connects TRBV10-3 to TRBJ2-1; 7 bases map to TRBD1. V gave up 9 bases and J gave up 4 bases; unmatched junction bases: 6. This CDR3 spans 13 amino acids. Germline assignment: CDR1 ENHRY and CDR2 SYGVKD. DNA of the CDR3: TGTGCCATAAAGGGGGCGCAGTACAATGAGCAGTTCTTC. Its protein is CAIKGAQYNEQFF.

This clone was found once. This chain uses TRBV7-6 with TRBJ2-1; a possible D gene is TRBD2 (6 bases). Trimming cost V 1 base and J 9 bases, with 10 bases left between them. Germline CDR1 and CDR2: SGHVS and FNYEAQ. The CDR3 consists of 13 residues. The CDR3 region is CASSLVLRGEQFF. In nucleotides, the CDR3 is TGTGCCAGCAGCTTAGTCTTGCGGGGTGAGCAGTTCTTC.

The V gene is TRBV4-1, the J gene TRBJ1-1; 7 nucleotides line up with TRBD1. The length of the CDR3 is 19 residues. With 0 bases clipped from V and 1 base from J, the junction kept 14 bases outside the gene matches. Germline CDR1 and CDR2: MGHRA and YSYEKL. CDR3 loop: CASSQDTFPLDRRNTEAFF. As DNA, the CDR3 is TGCGCCAGCAGCCAAGATACTTTTCCCCTGGACAGGAGGAACACTGAAGCTTTCTTT.